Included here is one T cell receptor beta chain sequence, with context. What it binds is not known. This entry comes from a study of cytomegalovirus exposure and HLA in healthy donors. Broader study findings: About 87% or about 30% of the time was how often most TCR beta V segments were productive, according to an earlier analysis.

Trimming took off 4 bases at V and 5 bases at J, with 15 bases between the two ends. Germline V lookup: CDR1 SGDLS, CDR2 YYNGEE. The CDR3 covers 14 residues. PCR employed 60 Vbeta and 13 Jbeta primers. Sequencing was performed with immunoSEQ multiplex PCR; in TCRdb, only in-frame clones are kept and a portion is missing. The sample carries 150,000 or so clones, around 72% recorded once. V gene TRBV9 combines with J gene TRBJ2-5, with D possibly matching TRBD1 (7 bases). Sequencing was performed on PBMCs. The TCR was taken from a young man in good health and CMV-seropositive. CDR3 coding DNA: TGTGCCAGCAGCTCTACAGGGGCGGGGGAGACCCAGTACTTC. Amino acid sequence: CASSSTGAGETQYF.